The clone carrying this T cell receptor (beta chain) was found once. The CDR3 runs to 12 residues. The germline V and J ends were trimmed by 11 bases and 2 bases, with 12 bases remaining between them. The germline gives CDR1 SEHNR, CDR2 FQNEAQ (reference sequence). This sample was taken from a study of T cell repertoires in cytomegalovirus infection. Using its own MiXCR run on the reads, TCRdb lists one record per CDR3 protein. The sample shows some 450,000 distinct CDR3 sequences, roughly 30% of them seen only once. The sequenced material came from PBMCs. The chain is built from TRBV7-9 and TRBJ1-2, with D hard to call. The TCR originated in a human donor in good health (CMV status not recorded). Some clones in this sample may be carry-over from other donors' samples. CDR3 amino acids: CAYLGPNYGYTF. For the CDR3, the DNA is TGTGCCTATCTAGGGCCGAACTATGGCTACACCTTC.